These T cell receptor beta chains were read from a single sample in a study of cytomegalovirus exposure and HLA in healthy donors. Method: immunoSEQ multiplex PCR; TCRdb's copy keeps in-frame clones and lacks some. The sample gives approximately 200,000 clones, approximately 80% of which show up once; about 14% is in the top ten. Sequencing input: PBMCs. These receptors originate from a man in his forties in good health and CMV-seronegative. Each CDR3 is given with its conserved first and last residue. The order of the fields is J gene, D gene, clone size, V gene, CDR3 protein, CDR3 DNA. D genes are given only for firm matches. Clone size is given for some rows only: seen once, a few or many times, or a class if the clone is expanded.

j_call: TRBJ1-2; d_call: TRBD1; clone_size: NA; v_call: TRBV7-2; cdr3_aa: CASTPTTGGGDGYTF; cdr3_nt: TGTGCCAGCACCCCAACCACAGGGGGAGGCGATGGCTACACCTTC
j_call: TRBJ2-3; d_call: TRBD1; clone_size: once; v_call: TRBV9; cdr3_aa: CASARQGISTDTQYF; cdr3_nt: TGTGCCAGCGCCCGACAGGGGATTAGCACAGATACGCAGTATTTT
j_call: TRBJ2-2; d_call: TRBD1; clone_size: NA; v_call: TRBV9; cdr3_aa: CASSVGQGAETGELFF; cdr3_nt: TGTGCCAGCAGCGTAGGTCAGGGGGCTGAGACCGGGGAGCTGTTTTTT
j_call: TRBJ2-7; d_call: NA; clone_size: NA; v_call: TRBV7-9; cdr3_aa: CSSSFPKDSNSYEQYF; cdr3_nt: TGTTCCAGCAGCTTCCCGAAGGACAGCAACTCCTACGAGCAGTACTTC
j_call: TRBJ2-3; d_call: TRBD2; clone_size: NA; v_call: TRBV28; cdr3_aa: CASASGGMGDTQYF; cdr3_nt: TGTGCCAGCGCTAGCGGGGGTATGGGAGATACGCAGTATTTT
j_call: TRBJ2-1; d_call: NA; clone_size: NA; v_call: TRBV6-5; cdr3_aa: CASSYSTAGSYNEQFF; cdr3_nt: TGTGCCAGCAGTTACTCGACAGCGGGCTCCTACAATGAGCAGTTCTTC
j_call: TRBJ2-2; d_call: NA; clone_size: NA; v_call: TRBV28; cdr3_aa: CASMTRNTGELFF; cdr3_nt: TGTGCCTCGATGACTCGAAACACCGGGGAGCTGTTTTTT
j_call: TRBJ2-5; d_call: TRBD1; clone_size: few; v_call: TRBV28; cdr3_aa: CASSLGQFQETQYF; cdr3_nt: TGTGCCAGCAGTCTGGGACAGTTTCAAGAGACCCAGTACTTC
j_call: TRBJ1-5; d_call: TRBD1; clone_size: NA; v_call: TRBV28; cdr3_aa: CASSLLGQGIQPQHF; cdr3_nt: TGTGCCAGCAGTTTACTGGGACAGGGAATTCAGCCCCAGCATTTT
j_call: TRBJ1-1; d_call: NA; clone_size: NA; v_call: TRBV28; cdr3_aa: CASSPTAMNTEAFF; cdr3_nt: TGTGCCAGCAGCCCGACAGCTATGAACACTGAAGCTTTCTTT
j_call: TRBJ2-1; d_call: NA; clone_size: NA; v_call: TRBV7-2; cdr3_aa: CASSPVGTSYNEQFF; cdr3_nt: TGTGCCAGCAGCCCCGTCGGGACATCCTACAATGAGCAGTTCTTC
j_call: TRBJ1-3; d_call: NA; clone_size: NA; v_call: TRBV5-1; cdr3_aa: CASSSGRSGGSGNTIYF; cdr3_nt: TGCGCCAGCAGCTCGGGTCGATCGGGGGGCAGTGGAAACACCATATATTTT
j_call: TRBJ1-5; d_call: NA; clone_size: NA; v_call: TRBV28; cdr3_aa: CASSSQDNPRGNQPQHF; cdr3_nt: TGTGCCAGCAGTTCCCAAGATAACCCCCGCGGAAATCAGCCCCAGCATTTT
j_call: TRBJ2-2; d_call: TRBD2; clone_size: NA; v_call: TRBV5-4; cdr3_aa: CASSLERGIAGELFF; cdr3_nt: TGTGCCAGCAGCTTGGAGCGGGGGATCGCCGGGGAGCTGTTTTTT
j_call: TRBJ1-4; d_call: TRBD1; clone_size: NA; v_call: TRBV9; cdr3_aa: CASSPLGQGYENEKLFF; cdr3_nt: TGTGCCAGCAGCCCTCTGGGACAGGGTTACGAAAATGAAAAACTGTTTTTT
j_call: TRBJ1-3; d_call: NA; clone_size: NA; v_call: TRBV6-5; cdr3_aa: CASSFTVPGTGNTIYF; cdr3_nt: TGTGCCAGCAGTTTCACAGTGCCGGGGACTGGAAACACCATATATTTT
j_call: TRBJ1-6; d_call: TRBD1; clone_size: NA; v_call: TRBV5-1; cdr3_aa: CASRLGLQGNNSPLHF; cdr3_nt: TGCGCCAGCAGGCTTGGATTACAGGGGAATAATTCACCCCTCCACTTT
j_call: TRBJ2-3; d_call: TRBD2; clone_size: many; v_call: TRBV7-2; cdr3_aa: CASSAGGMAQYF; cdr3_nt: TGTGCCAGCAGCGCGGGGGGGATGGCGCAGTATTTT
j_call: TRBJ2-1; d_call: TRBD1; clone_size: once; v_call: TRBV7-9; cdr3_aa: CASSRQGAGGHNEQFF; cdr3_nt: TGTGCCAGCAGCCGACAGGGGGCAGGTGGGCACAATGAGCAGTTCTTC
j_call: TRBJ2-7; d_call: TRBD1; clone_size: NA; v_call: TRBV9; cdr3_aa: CASSVSGQGHYEQYF; cdr3_nt: TGTGCCAGCAGCGTTTCGGGACAGGGTCACTACGAGCAGTACTTC
j_call: TRBJ1-1; d_call: NA; clone_size: NA; v_call: TRBV9; cdr3_aa: CASSVELPGVSGGTEAFF; cdr3_nt: TGTGCCAGCAGCGTAGAACTTCCAGGGGTGAGTGGTGGCACTGAAGCTTTCTTT
j_call: TRBJ1-1; d_call: NA; clone_size: NA; v_call: TRBV7-9; cdr3_aa: CASSTQGEAFF; cdr3_nt: TGTGCCAGCAGTACCCAGGGTGAAGCTTTCTTT
j_call: TRBJ2-7; d_call: NA; clone_size: once; v_call: TRBV29-1; cdr3_aa: CSVESGDGYEQYF; cdr3_nt: TGCAGCGTTGAGTCGGGGGACGGCTACGAGCAGTACTTC
j_call: TRBJ2-1; d_call: TRBD2; clone_size: NA; v_call: TRBV7-3; cdr3_aa: CASSLGLAGDEQFF; cdr3_nt: TGTGCCAGCAGCCTGGGACTAGCGGGTGATGAGCAGTTCTTC
j_call: TRBJ1-5; d_call: NA; clone_size: NA; v_call: TRBV6-5; cdr3_aa: CASSYKAGNQPQHF; cdr3_nt: TGTGCCAGCAGTTATAAGGCCGGGAATCAGCCCCAGCATTTT
j_call: TRBJ2-5; d_call: NA; clone_size: NA; v_call: TRBV7-9; cdr3_aa: CASKRETQYF; cdr3_nt: TGTGCCAGCAAGAGAGAGACCCAGTACTTC
j_call: TRBJ1-1; d_call: NA; clone_size: NA; v_call: TRBV2; cdr3_aa: CASSLSSPEITEAFF; cdr3_nt: TGTGCCAGCAGCCTCTCCAGTCCTGAAATCACTGAAGCTTTCTTT
j_call: TRBJ1-2; d_call: TRBD1; clone_size: NA; v_call: TRBV10-3; cdr3_aa: CAISESTGGSYGYTF; cdr3_nt: TGTGCCATCAGTGAGTCGACAGGGGGAAGCTATGGCTACACCTTC
j_call: TRBJ2-2; d_call: NA; clone_size: NA; v_call: TRBV2; cdr3_aa: CASSDRALDTGELFF; cdr3_nt: TGTGCCAGCAGTGACAGGGCCCTGGACACCGGGGAGCTGTTTTTT
j_call: TRBJ1-2; d_call: NA; clone_size: NA; v_call: TRBV5-4; cdr3_aa: CASSLVGQNYGYTF; cdr3_nt: TGTGCCAGCAGCTTGGTTGGACAGAACTATGGCTACACCTTC
j_call: TRBJ2-3; d_call: TRBD1; clone_size: NA; v_call: TRBV7-2; cdr3_aa: CASTRDRSTDTQYF; cdr3_nt: TGTGCCAGCACCAGGGACAGGAGCACAGATACGCAGTATTTT
j_call: TRBJ2-6; d_call: TRBD1; clone_size: NA; v_call: TRBV25-1; cdr3_aa: CASRDRGLGANVLTF; cdr3_nt: TGTGCCAGCAGGGACAGGGGGCTCGGGGCCAACGTCCTGACTTTC
j_call: TRBJ2-3; d_call: TRBD2; clone_size: NA; v_call: TRBV15; cdr3_aa: CATSIGTSGTDTQYF; cdr3_nt: TGTGCCACCAGCATTGGGACTAGCGGGACAGATACGCAGTATTTT
j_call: TRBJ2-1; d_call: TRBD1; clone_size: NA; v_call: TRBV2; cdr3_aa: CASMGGTGAYNEQFF; cdr3_nt: TGTGCCAGCATGGGGGGGACAGGGGCTTACAATGAGCAGTTCTTC
j_call: TRBJ2-7; d_call: TRBD1; clone_size: NA; v_call: TRBV6-5; cdr3_aa: CASSTRDRHYEQYF; cdr3_nt: TGTGCCAGCAGTACAAGGGACAGACACTACGAGCAGTACTTC
j_call: TRBJ2-5; d_call: TRBD2; clone_size: NA; v_call: TRBV6-6; cdr3_aa: CASSYSVAGGRETQYF; cdr3_nt: TGTGCCAGCAGTTACTCGGTAGCGGGGGGGCGAGAGACCCAGTACTTC
j_call: TRBJ2-7; d_call: NA; clone_size: NA; v_call: TRBV19; cdr3_aa: CASSIGVDEQYF; cdr3_nt: TGTGCCAGTAGTATAGGAGTAGACGAGCAGTACTTC
j_call: TRBJ2-6; d_call: TRBD2; clone_size: NA; v_call: TRBV5-1; cdr3_aa: CASSLVPGGLAVRSGANVLTF; cdr3_nt: TGCGCCAGCAGCCTAGTACCGGGAGGGCTAGCGGTTCGCTCTGGGGCCAACGTCCTGACTTTC
j_call: TRBJ1-3; d_call: NA; clone_size: NA; v_call: TRBV10-3; cdr3_aa: CAISDPLRLGNTIYF; cdr3_nt: TGTGCCATCAGTGATCCCCTACGACTGGGAAACACCATATATTTT
j_call: TRBJ2-1; d_call: NA; clone_size: few; v_call: TRBV7-3; cdr3_aa: CASSLDGDSYNEQFF; cdr3_nt: TGTGCCAGCAGCTTGGACGGGGACTCCTACAATGAGCAGTTCTTC
j_call: TRBJ1-3; d_call: TRBD1; clone_size: NA; v_call: TRBV15; cdr3_aa: CATSSRTGGINTIYF; cdr3_nt: TGTGCCACCAGCAGCAGGACAGGGGGCATAAACACCATATATTTT
j_call: TRBJ2-7; d_call: NA; clone_size: NA; v_call: TRBV12-5; cdr3_aa: CASGLNRVDEQYF; cdr3_nt: TGTGCTAGTGGTTTGAACAGGGTGGACGAGCAGTACTTC
j_call: TRBJ2-7; d_call: NA; clone_size: few; v_call: TRBV2; cdr3_aa: CARRGLANEQYF; cdr3_nt: TGTGCCAGAAGGGGCCTCGCCAACGAGCAGTACTTC
j_call: TRBJ2-7; d_call: NA; clone_size: NA; v_call: TRBV7-6; cdr3_aa: CASSLAPGGRYEQYF; cdr3_nt: TGTGCCAGCAGCTTAGCGCCGGGGGGCCGGTACGAGCAGTACTTC
j_call: TRBJ2-5; d_call: NA; clone_size: NA; v_call: TRBV6-5; cdr3_aa: CASSPTSIETQYF; cdr3_nt: TGTGCCAGCAGCCCTACTAGCATAGAGACCCAGTACTTC
j_call: TRBJ1-2; d_call: NA; clone_size: NA; v_call: TRBV27; cdr3_aa: CASSYSTGSVYGYTF; cdr3_nt: TGTGCCAGCAGTTATTCTACAGGGAGCGTCTATGGCTACACCTTC
j_call: TRBJ2-5; d_call: TRBD2; clone_size: NA; v_call: TRBV7-3; cdr3_aa: CASSTAGGKETQYF; cdr3_nt: TGTGCCAGCAGCACTGCGGGGGGTAAAGAGACCCAGTACTTC
j_call: TRBJ2-4; d_call: TRBD1; clone_size: NA; v_call: TRBV19; cdr3_aa: CASSIGEWAGGIQYF; cdr3_nt: TGTGCCAGTAGTATAGGAGAGTGGGCAGGGGGCATTCAGTACTTC
j_call: TRBJ2-7; d_call: TRBD2; clone_size: NA; v_call: TRBV7-2; cdr3_aa: CASSLARESREQYF; cdr3_nt: TGTGCCAGCAGCTTGGCGCGGGAGTCTCGCGAGCAGTACTTC
j_call: TRBJ1-1; d_call: NA; clone_size: NA; v_call: TRBV13; cdr3_aa: CASSLWEEGGNTEAFF; cdr3_nt: TGTGCCAGCAGCTTATGGGAGGAGGGAGGGAACACTGAAGCTTTCTTT
j_call: TRBJ1-2; d_call: TRBD1; clone_size: NA; v_call: TRBV6-1; cdr3_aa: CASSDPHRGGYGYTF; cdr3_nt: TGTGCCAGCAGTGATCCACACAGGGGTGGATATGGCTACACCTTC
j_call: TRBJ1-6; d_call: TRBD1; clone_size: NA; v_call: TRBV4-3; cdr3_aa: CASSPGQGNGWSPLHF; cdr3_nt: TGCGCCAGCAGCCCAGGACAGGGGAATGGTTGGTCACCCCTCCACTTT